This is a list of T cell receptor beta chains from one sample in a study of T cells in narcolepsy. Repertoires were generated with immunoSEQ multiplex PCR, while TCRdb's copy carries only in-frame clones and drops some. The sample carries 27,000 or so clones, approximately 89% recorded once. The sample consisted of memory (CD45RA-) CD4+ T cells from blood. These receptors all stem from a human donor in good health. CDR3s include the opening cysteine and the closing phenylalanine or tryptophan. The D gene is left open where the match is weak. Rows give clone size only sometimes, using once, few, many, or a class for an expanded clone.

cdr3_aa: CASSLWGGPGELFF
cdr3_nt: TGTGCCAGCAGTTTGTGGGGGGGCCCCGGGGAGCTGTTTTTT
clone_size: NA
j_call: TRBJ2-2
d_call: NA
v_call: TRBV27

cdr3_aa: CASSPRQGAYEQYF
cdr3_nt: TGTGCCAGCTCACCAAGGCAGGGGGCTTACGAGCAGTACTTC
clone_size: NA
j_call: TRBJ2-7
d_call: TRBD1
v_call: TRBV18

cdr3_aa: CASSLELGGGNTIYF
cdr3_nt: TGCGCCAGCAGCTTGGAGCTCGGTGGCGGAAACACCATATATTTT
clone_size: NA
j_call: TRBJ1-3
d_call: NA
v_call: TRBV5-1

cdr3_aa: CASSLLRGGTDTQYF
cdr3_nt: TGTGCCAGCAGCTTATTACGCGGGGGCACAGATACGCAGTATTTT
clone_size: NA
j_call: TRBJ2-3
d_call: NA
v_call: TRBV11-3

cdr3_aa: CASSLDPSSTGTFF
cdr3_nt: TGTGCCAGCAGCTTAGACCCCTCGTCGACAGGGACTTTCTTT
clone_size: NA
j_call: TRBJ1-1
d_call: TRBD1
v_call: TRBV11-2

cdr3_aa: CASSRAGTEVNEQFF
cdr3_nt: TGTGCCAGCAGCCGCGCCGGGACTGAAGTGAATGAGCAGTTCTTC
clone_size: NA
j_call: TRBJ2-1
d_call: NA
v_call: TRBV4-2

cdr3_aa: CASSHQGIDTEAFF
cdr3_nt: TGCGCCAGCAGTCACCAGGGAATCGACACTGAAGCTTTCTTT
clone_size: NA
j_call: TRBJ1-1
d_call: NA
v_call: TRBV23-1

cdr3_aa: CASRPTGQNYEKLFF
cdr3_nt: TGTGCCAGCAGACCAACCGGACAGAATTATGAAAAACTGTTTTTT
clone_size: NA
j_call: TRBJ1-4
d_call: NA
v_call: TRBV7-9

cdr3_aa: CASSSGQLGAEAFF
cdr3_nt: TGTGCCAGCAGTTCGGGCCAATTAGGCGCTGAAGCTTTCTTT
clone_size: NA
j_call: TRBJ1-1
d_call: NA
v_call: TRBV6-5

cdr3_aa: CAISESRNRGAGNQPQHF
cdr3_nt: TGTGCCATCAGTGAGTCGCGAAATCGGGGAGCAGGCAATCAGCCCCAGCATTTT
clone_size: NA
j_call: TRBJ1-5
d_call: NA
v_call: TRBV10-3

cdr3_aa: CASSVVEAGPHNEQFF
cdr3_nt: TGTGCCAGCAGCGTAGTTGAAGCGGGGCCCCACAATGAGCAGTTCTTC
clone_size: NA
j_call: TRBJ2-1
d_call: TRBD2
v_call: TRBV9

cdr3_aa: CASSLSGETKNIQYF
cdr3_nt: TGCGCCAGCAGCTTGTCAGGGGAGACCAAAAACATTCAGTACTTC
clone_size: NA
j_call: TRBJ2-4
d_call: NA
v_call: TRBV5-1

cdr3_aa: CASSQNGGGHEQYF
cdr3_nt: TGTGCCAGCAGCCAGAACGGGGGAGGACACGAGCAGTACTTC
clone_size: NA
j_call: TRBJ2-7
d_call: NA
v_call: TRBV7-8

cdr3_aa: CATDRGSRNTIYF
cdr3_nt: TGTGCCACAGACAGGGGTAGTAGAAACACCATATATTTT
clone_size: NA
j_call: TRBJ1-3
d_call: TRBD1
v_call: TRBV7-9

cdr3_aa: CASSAYRLGTDEQYF
cdr3_nt: TGTGCCAGCTCGGCATACAGGTTGGGGACTGACGAGCAGTACTTC
clone_size: NA
j_call: TRBJ2-7
d_call: NA
v_call: TRBV18

cdr3_aa: CASKDRGNNEKLFF
cdr3_nt: TGTGCCAGCAAGGACAGGGGAAATAATGAAAAACTGTTTTTT
clone_size: NA
j_call: TRBJ1-4
d_call: TRBD1
v_call: TRBV6-5

cdr3_aa: CASSQEQGPGEKLFF
cdr3_nt: TGTGCCAGCAGCCAAGAGCAAGGGCCGGGAGAAAAACTGTTTTTT
clone_size: NA
j_call: TRBJ1-4
d_call: NA
v_call: TRBV14

cdr3_aa: CASSFSGRGTDTQYF
cdr3_nt: TGTGCCAGCAGCTTTAGCGGGAGAGGAACAGATACGCAGTATTTT
clone_size: NA
j_call: TRBJ2-3
d_call: TRBD2
v_call: TRBV5-4

cdr3_aa: CASHQAGVRYYEQYF
cdr3_nt: TGTGCCAGCCATCAGGCAGGAGTGCGTTACTACGAGCAGTACTTC
clone_size: NA
j_call: TRBJ2-7
d_call: NA
v_call: TRBV28

cdr3_aa: CASTSGPLTHEQFF
cdr3_nt: TGTGCCAGCACCTCCGGGCCCTTGACACATGAGCAGTTCTTC
clone_size: NA
j_call: TRBJ2-1
d_call: NA
v_call: TRBV6-6

cdr3_aa: CASSLAGGSMYEQYF
cdr3_nt: TGTGCCAGCAGCTTAGCTGGGGGGAGTATGTACGAGCAGTACTTC
clone_size: NA
j_call: TRBJ2-7
d_call: NA
v_call: TRBV11-3

cdr3_aa: CASSYDRRVGNQPQHF
cdr3_nt: TGTGCCAGCAGTTACGATCGCAGGGTTGGCAATCAGCCCCAGCATTTT
clone_size: once
j_call: TRBJ1-5
d_call: NA
v_call: TRBV6-6

cdr3_aa: CASSSGRGSETQYF
cdr3_nt: TGTGCCAGCAGCTCGGGGCGGGGATCCGAGACCCAGTACTTC
clone_size: NA
j_call: TRBJ2-5
d_call: NA
v_call: TRBV5-8

cdr3_aa: CASSEGTSGSTDTQYF
cdr3_nt: TGTGCCAGCAGTGAAGGGACTAGCGGGAGCACAGATACGCAGTATTTT
clone_size: NA
j_call: TRBJ2-3
d_call: TRBD2
v_call: TRBV25-1

cdr3_aa: CASSLSQGRGTEAFF
cdr3_nt: TGCGCCAGCAGCTTGAGTCAGGGGCGCGGGACTGAAGCTTTCTTT
clone_size: NA
j_call: TRBJ1-1
d_call: NA
v_call: TRBV5-1

cdr3_aa: CASSLVEGGAYEQYF
cdr3_nt: TGCGCCAGCAGCTTGGTGGAGGGGGGAGCCTACGAGCAGTACTTC
clone_size: NA
j_call: TRBJ2-7
d_call: NA
v_call: TRBV5-1

cdr3_aa: CASARITDTQYF
cdr3_nt: TGTGCCAGCGCGCGGATCACAGATACGCAGTATTTT
clone_size: NA
j_call: TRBJ2-3
d_call: NA
v_call: TRBV28

cdr3_aa: CASSLGMSIQYF
cdr3_nt: TGTGCCAGCAGTTTGGGTATGAGCATTCAGTACTTC
clone_size: NA
j_call: TRBJ2-4
d_call: NA
v_call: TRBV11-2

cdr3_aa: CASSLAGAEAFF
cdr3_nt: TGTGCCAGCAGCTTAGCGGGGGCTGAAGCTTTCTTT
clone_size: NA
j_call: TRBJ1-1
d_call: NA
v_call: TRBV13

cdr3_aa: CASRAEVNTEAFF
cdr3_nt: TGTGCCAGCAGGGCGGAGGTGAACACTGAAGCTTTCTTT
clone_size: few
j_call: TRBJ1-1
d_call: NA
v_call: TRBV6-4

cdr3_aa: CASSPDRVRHEQYF
cdr3_nt: TGTGCCAGCAGCCCCGACAGGGTTCGGCACGAGCAGTACTTC
clone_size: NA
j_call: TRBJ2-7
d_call: TRBD1
v_call: TRBV13

cdr3_aa: CASSRLAGDPQGETQYF
cdr3_nt: TGTGCCAGCAGTCGACTAGCGGGAGACCCGCAGGGGGAGACCCAGTACTTC
clone_size: NA
j_call: TRBJ2-5
d_call: TRBD2
v_call: TRBV9

cdr3_aa: CASSLGVAGGHHEQYF
cdr3_nt: TGTGCCAGCAGCTTAGGAGTGGCGGGAGGGCACCACGAGCAGTACTTC
clone_size: NA
j_call: TRBJ2-7
d_call: TRBD2
v_call: TRBV7-2

cdr3_aa: CASTQGPRNNEQFF
cdr3_nt: TGTGCCAGCACCCAAGGGCCTAGGAACAATGAGCAGTTCTTC
clone_size: NA
j_call: TRBJ2-1
d_call: NA
v_call: TRBV2

cdr3_aa: CSVEEGQGVTEAFF
cdr3_nt: TGCAGCGTTGAAGAGGGACAGGGCGTCACTGAAGCTTTCTTT
clone_size: NA
j_call: TRBJ1-1
d_call: TRBD1
v_call: TRBV29-1

cdr3_aa: CASSLYDRFYNEQFF
cdr3_nt: TGTGCCAGCAGCTTATACGACAGGTTCTACAATGAGCAGTTCTTC
clone_size: NA
j_call: TRBJ2-1
d_call: NA
v_call: TRBV5-6

cdr3_aa: CASSQEGFISGANVLTF
cdr3_nt: TGCGCCAGCAGCCAAGAAGGCTTTATCTCTGGGGCCAACGTCCTGACTTTC
clone_size: NA
j_call: TRBJ2-6
d_call: NA
v_call: TRBV4-3

cdr3_aa: CASRGDNYGYTF
cdr3_nt: TGTGCCAGCAGAGGGGATAACTATGGCTACACCTTC
clone_size: NA
j_call: TRBJ1-2
d_call: NA
v_call: TRBV28

cdr3_aa: CASAGTGGARDEQYF
cdr3_nt: TGTGCCAGCGCGGGGACGGGAGGGGCTCGAGACGAGCAGTACTTC
clone_size: NA
j_call: TRBJ2-7
d_call: TRBD2
v_call: TRBV9

cdr3_aa: CASSPGPRSPLHF
cdr3_nt: TGTGCCAGCAGCCCCGGGCCCCGTTCACCCCTCCACTTT
clone_size: NA
j_call: TRBJ1-6
d_call: NA
v_call: TRBV14

cdr3_aa: CASSPEASGGVYNEQFF
cdr3_nt: TGCGCCAGCAGCCCGGAGGCTAGCGGGGGGGTTTACAATGAGCAGTTCTTC
clone_size: NA
j_call: TRBJ2-1
d_call: TRBD2
v_call: TRBV4-1

cdr3_aa: CASRPRGEGTDTQYF
cdr3_nt: TGTGCCAGCCGTCCCAGGGGGGAGGGCACAGATACGCAGTATTTT
clone_size: NA
j_call: TRBJ2-3
d_call: NA
v_call: TRBV27

cdr3_aa: CASSITGYTEAFF
cdr3_nt: TGTGCCAGCAGCATCACAGGGTACACTGAAGCTTTCTTT
clone_size: NA
j_call: TRBJ1-1
d_call: NA
v_call: TRBV11-2

cdr3_aa: CASTPTGNEKLFF
cdr3_nt: TGTGCCAGCACACCGACAGGGAATGAAAAACTGTTTTTT
clone_size: few
j_call: TRBJ1-4
d_call: TRBD1
v_call: TRBV2

cdr3_aa: CASSLQRAAEQFF
cdr3_nt: TGCGCCAGCAGCTTGCAGAGGGCCGCTGAGCAGTTCTTC
clone_size: NA
j_call: TRBJ2-1
d_call: NA
v_call: TRBV5-1

cdr3_aa: CAISGTGTGTGYTF
cdr3_nt: TGTGCCATCAGTGGAACCGGGACAGGGACCGGCTACACCTTC
clone_size: NA
j_call: TRBJ1-2
d_call: TRBD1
v_call: TRBV10-3

cdr3_aa: CASSPPIQEGGTQYF
cdr3_nt: TGTGCCAGCTCACCACCAATCCAAGAGGGCGGGACCCAGTACTTC
clone_size: NA
j_call: TRBJ2-5
d_call: NA
v_call: TRBV18

cdr3_aa: CASSARQGAANEQFF
cdr3_nt: TGTGCCAGCAGCGCCCGACAGGGGGCGGCCAATGAGCAGTTCTTC
clone_size: NA
j_call: TRBJ2-1
d_call: TRBD1
v_call: TRBV11-3

cdr3_aa: CAWSGTGTYYGYTF
cdr3_nt: TGTGCCTGGAGTGGAACCGGGACCTACTATGGCTACACCTTC
clone_size: few
j_call: TRBJ1-2
d_call: NA
v_call: TRBV30

cdr3_aa: CASSATLRGDTQYF
cdr3_nt: TGTGCCAGCAGCGCGACCCTTCGAGGGGATACGCAGTATTTT
clone_size: NA
j_call: TRBJ2-3
d_call: NA
v_call: TRBV9

cdr3_aa: CASSFGGQFNEKLFF
cdr3_nt: TGTGCCAGCAGTTTCGGGGGACAGTTCAATGAAAAACTGTTTTTT
clone_size: NA
j_call: TRBJ1-4
d_call: TRBD1
v_call: TRBV28

cdr3_aa: CASSKEGDYEQYF
cdr3_nt: TGTGCCAGCAGCAAAGAGGGGGATTACGAGCAGTACTTC
clone_size: NA
j_call: TRBJ2-7
d_call: NA
v_call: TRBV21-1

cdr3_aa: CASSFGGPYNEQFF
cdr3_nt: TGTGCCAGCAGCTTTGGAGGGCCCTACAATGAGCAGTTCTTC
clone_size: NA
j_call: TRBJ2-1
d_call: NA
v_call: TRBV7-8

cdr3_aa: CASGLVDWAIDRGYSNQPQHF
cdr3_nt: TGTGCTAGTGGTTTGGTTGATTGGGCCATCGACAGGGGTTATAGCAATCAGCCCCAGCATTTT
clone_size: once
j_call: TRBJ1-5
d_call: TRBD1
v_call: TRBV12-5

cdr3_aa: CATREGLYEQFF
cdr3_nt: TGCGCCACCCGGGAGGGACTCTATGAGCAGTTCTTC
clone_size: NA
j_call: TRBJ2-1
d_call: TRBD2
v_call: TRBV10-2

cdr3_aa: CASSPTEGDGYTF
cdr3_nt: TGTGCCAGCTCACCGACAGAAGGAGATGGCTACACCTTC
clone_size: once
j_call: TRBJ1-2
d_call: NA
v_call: TRBV18

cdr3_aa: CASRLLTDTQYF
cdr3_nt: TGTGCCAGCAGACTCCTCACAGATACGCAGTATTTT
clone_size: NA
j_call: TRBJ2-3
d_call: NA
v_call: TRBV2

cdr3_aa: CASLMQGGEKLFF
cdr3_nt: TGTGCCAGCCTTATGCAGGGAGGAGAAAAACTGTTTTTT
clone_size: NA
j_call: TRBJ1-4
d_call: NA
v_call: TRBV7-2

cdr3_aa: CASSINGADTQYF
cdr3_nt: TGTGCCAGCAGCATAAATGGCGCAGATACGCAGTATTTT
clone_size: NA
j_call: TRBJ2-3
d_call: NA
v_call: TRBV7-3